This note documents a single T cell receptor (beta chain) sequence. The antigen is unknown. Preparation of the TCRbeta library was carried out with unique molecular identifiers. TCRdb reprocessed the PCR reads via MiXCR and lists one record per CDR3 protein. Seen here are 800,000 to 1,000,000 distinct CDR3 sequences, 25% to 35% observed once, and the top ten hold roughly 30%. This sample is part of a study of T-cell reconstitution after alpha-beta-depleted transplantation in children. Study-wide results and limits: Diversity of TCRbeta at day 60 was high in some patients, arising from surviving recipient T cells and thymic progenitors.

The CDR3 has 18 residues. The J segment lost 0 bases and the V segment lost 5 bases, leaving 13 bases of the junction unmatched. Germline V gene sequence: CDR1 SGHRS, CDR2 YFSETQ. This material consisted of PBMCs, mostly from graft donor cells, taken 360 days after TCRalphabeta/CD19-depleted stem cell transplant. The sequence derives from a boy in the first two years of life who had a stem cell transplant for SCID, so the T cells may come from the graft donor. The rearrangement joins TRBV5-1 to TRBJ2-2, with TRBD1 matching over 7 bases. CDR3 DNA: TGCGCCAGCAGTATCTCTCCCCGAGGGGGCGCGAACACCGGGGAGCTGTTTTTT. Its protein is CASSISPRGGANTGELFF.